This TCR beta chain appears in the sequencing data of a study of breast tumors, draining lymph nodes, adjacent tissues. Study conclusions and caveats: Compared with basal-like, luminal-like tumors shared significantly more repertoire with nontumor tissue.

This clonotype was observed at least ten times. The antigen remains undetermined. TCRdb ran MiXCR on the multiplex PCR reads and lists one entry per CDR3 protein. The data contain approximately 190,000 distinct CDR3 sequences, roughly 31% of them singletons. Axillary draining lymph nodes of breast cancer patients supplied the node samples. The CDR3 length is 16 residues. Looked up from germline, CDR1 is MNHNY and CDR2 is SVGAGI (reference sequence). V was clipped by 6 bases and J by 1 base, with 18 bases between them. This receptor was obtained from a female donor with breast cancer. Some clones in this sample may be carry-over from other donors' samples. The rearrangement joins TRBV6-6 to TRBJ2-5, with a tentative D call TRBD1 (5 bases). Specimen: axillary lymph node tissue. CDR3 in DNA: TGTGCCAGCAGCTCTCCTCCCTGGACACCCCAAGAGACCCAGTACTTC. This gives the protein CASSSPPWTPQETQYF.